The T cell receptor beta chain described here comes from a study of blood T cell repertoires in COVID-19. Germline V gene lookup returns CDR1 DFQATT and CDR2 SNEGSKA (reference sequence). The CDR3 loop spans 11 amino acids. V shed 1 base and J shed 12 bases, with 12 bases lying between them. This table comes from immunoSEQ multiplex PCR, and its TCRdb copy is limited to in-frame clones, with some not included. The sample lists around 330,000 clones; 85% were seen once. The sequence derives from a woman under 40 who had been exposed to COVID-19. Sequencing input: PBMCs or T cells enriched from blood (not recorded which). J is TRBJ1-2 and V is TRBV20-1; D uncertain. CDR3 residues: CSARAVRINTF. The CDR3 DNA sequence: TGCAGTGCTAGAGCTGTCAGGATAAACACCTTC.